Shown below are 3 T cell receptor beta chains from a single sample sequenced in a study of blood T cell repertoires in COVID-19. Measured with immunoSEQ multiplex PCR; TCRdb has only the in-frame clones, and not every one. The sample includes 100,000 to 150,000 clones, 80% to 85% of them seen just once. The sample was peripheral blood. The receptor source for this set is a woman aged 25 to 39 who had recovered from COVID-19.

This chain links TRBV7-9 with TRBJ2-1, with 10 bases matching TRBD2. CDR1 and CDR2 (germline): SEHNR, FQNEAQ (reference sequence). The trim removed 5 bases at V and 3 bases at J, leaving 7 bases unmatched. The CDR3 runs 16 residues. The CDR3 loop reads CASSLSGRAFYNEQFF. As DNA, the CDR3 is TGTGCCAGCAGCCTGAGCGGGAGGGCCTTCTACAATGAGCAGTTCTTC.

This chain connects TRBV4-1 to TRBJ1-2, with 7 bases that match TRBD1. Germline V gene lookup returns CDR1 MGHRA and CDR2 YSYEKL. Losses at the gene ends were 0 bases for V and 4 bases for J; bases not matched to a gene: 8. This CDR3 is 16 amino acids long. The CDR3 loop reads CASSQEQGGAFYGYTF. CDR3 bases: TGCGCCAGCAGCCAAGAGCAAGGGGGCGCTTTCTATGGCTACACCTTC.

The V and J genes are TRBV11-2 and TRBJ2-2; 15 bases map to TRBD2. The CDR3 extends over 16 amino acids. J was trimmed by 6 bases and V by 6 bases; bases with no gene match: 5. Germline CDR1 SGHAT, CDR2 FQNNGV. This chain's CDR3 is CASRGLAGGFSGELFF. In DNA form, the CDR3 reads TGTGCCAGCAGGGGACTAGCGGGAGGTTTCTCCGGGGAGCTGTTTTTT. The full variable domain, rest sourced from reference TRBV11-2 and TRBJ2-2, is EAGVAQSPRYKIIEKRQSVAFWCNPISGHATLYWYQQILGQGPKLLIQFQNNGVVDDSQLPKDRFSAERLKGVDSTLKIQPAKLEDSAVYLCASRGLAGGFSGELFFGEGSRLTVL.